The T cell receptor (beta chain) under discussion was sequenced for a study of shared clonotypes between healthy human individuals. CD4+ cell separation produced CD45RA+ naive and CD45RA-negative memory subsets. Details on this clone: What it binds is not known.

From germline, CDR1 is SGHRS and CDR2 YFSETQ. V was pared by 6 bases and J by 9 bases, with 14 bases of the junction left unmatched. CDR3 length: 16 amino acids. This table comes from immunoSEQ multiplex PCR, and its TCRdb copy is limited to in-frame clones, with some not included. The sample has 1.6 million or so clones; roughly 98.5% are singletons. Study results and caveats: Estimated clonotype richness was generally higher in naive than memory subsets. Shared across a handful of donors were 5% to 6% of the naive CD4 clonotypes.

This chain joins TRBV5-1 and TRBJ2-1; 11 bases align to TRBD2. Sequences were obtained from naive CD4+ T cells sorted from blood. Specified subset: CD45RA+ positively selected. This TCR derives from a man aged 30 to 45 in good health. CDR3 nucleotide sequence: TGCGCCAGCACCGTCGCCCTAGCGGGAGGAGGTGTTGAGCAGTTCTTC. It yields the protein CASTVALAGGGVEQFF.